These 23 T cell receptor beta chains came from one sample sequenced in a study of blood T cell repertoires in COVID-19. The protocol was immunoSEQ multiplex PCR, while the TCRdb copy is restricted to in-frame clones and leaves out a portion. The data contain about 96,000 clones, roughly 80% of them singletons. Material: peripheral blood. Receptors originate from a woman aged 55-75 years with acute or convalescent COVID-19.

The CDR3 DNA reads as TGTGCCAGCAGTGCGCGACTCGACCCACCCCTCCACTTT. Residues: CASSARLDPPLHF. V and J are TRBV2 and TRBJ1-6, with D unresolved. Per the germline V gene, CDR1 is SNHLY and CDR2 is FYNNEI. V was shortened by 4 bases and J by 11 bases, with 12 bases between the two germline ends. The CDR3 loop spans 13 amino acids.

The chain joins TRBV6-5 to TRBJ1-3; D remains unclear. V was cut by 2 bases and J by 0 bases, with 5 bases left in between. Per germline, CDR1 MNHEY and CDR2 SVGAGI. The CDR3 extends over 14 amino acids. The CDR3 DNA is TGTGCCAGCAGTTACGGGCGCTCTGGAAACACCATATATTTT. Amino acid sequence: CASSYGRSGNTIYF.

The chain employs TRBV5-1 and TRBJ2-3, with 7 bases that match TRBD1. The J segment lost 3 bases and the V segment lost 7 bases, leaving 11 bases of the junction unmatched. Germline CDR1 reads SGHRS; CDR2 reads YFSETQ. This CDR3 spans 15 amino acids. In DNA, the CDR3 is TGCGCCAGCGCCAAGGGGACAGTAGGAACAGATACGCAGTATTTT. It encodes CASAKGTVGTDTQYF.

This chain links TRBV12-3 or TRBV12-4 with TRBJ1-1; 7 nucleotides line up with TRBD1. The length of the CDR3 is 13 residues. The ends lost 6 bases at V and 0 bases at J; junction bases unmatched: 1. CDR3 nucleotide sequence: TGTGCCAGCAGCCAGGGGGTGAACACTGAAGCTTTCTTT. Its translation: CASSQGVNTEAFF.

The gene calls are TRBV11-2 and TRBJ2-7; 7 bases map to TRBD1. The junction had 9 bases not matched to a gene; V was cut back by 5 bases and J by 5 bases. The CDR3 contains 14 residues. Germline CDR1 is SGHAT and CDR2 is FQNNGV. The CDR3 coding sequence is TGTGCCAGCAGCCTCACCCTAGACAGGGACGAGCAGTACTTC. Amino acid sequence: CASSLTLDRDEQYF.

The CDR3 region is CASSIQGVSYNEQFF. CDR3 nucleotides: TGTGCCAGCAGCATTCAGGGTGTGTCGTACAATGAGCAGTTCTTC. The chain recombines TRBV7-2 with TRBJ2-1; D is possibly TRBD1 (5 bases). Trimming stripped 5 bases from V and 4 bases from J, with 15 bases between. CDR3 length: 15 residues. Germline CDR1 SGHTA, CDR2 FQGNSA.

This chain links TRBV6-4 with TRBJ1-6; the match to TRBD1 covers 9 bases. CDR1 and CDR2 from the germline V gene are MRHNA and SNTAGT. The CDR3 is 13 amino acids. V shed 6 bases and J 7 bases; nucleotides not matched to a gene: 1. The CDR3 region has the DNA TGTGCCAGCAGCGGGACAGGGAATTCACCCCTCCACTTT. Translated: CASSGTGNSPLHF.

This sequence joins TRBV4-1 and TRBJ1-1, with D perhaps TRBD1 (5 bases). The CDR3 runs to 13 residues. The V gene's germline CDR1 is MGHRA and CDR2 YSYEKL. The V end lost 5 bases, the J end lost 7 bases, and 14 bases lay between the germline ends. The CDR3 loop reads CASSTRQYNEAFF. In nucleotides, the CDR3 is TGCGCCAGCAGCACCCGACAGTATAATGAAGCTTTCTTT.

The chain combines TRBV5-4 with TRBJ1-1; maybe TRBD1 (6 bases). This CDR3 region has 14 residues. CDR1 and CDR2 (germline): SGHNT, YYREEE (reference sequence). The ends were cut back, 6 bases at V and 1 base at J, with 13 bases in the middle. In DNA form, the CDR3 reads TGTGCCAGCAACACCCTCAGGGGGAACACTGAAGCTTTCTTT. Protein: CASNTLRGNTEAFF.

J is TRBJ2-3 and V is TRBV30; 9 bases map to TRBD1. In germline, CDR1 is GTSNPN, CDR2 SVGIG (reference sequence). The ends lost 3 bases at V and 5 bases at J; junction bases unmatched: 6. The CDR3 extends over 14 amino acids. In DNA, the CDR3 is TGTGCCTGGAGGTTACAGGGGGCGGGAGATACGCAGTATTTT. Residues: CAWRLQGAGDTQYF.

CDR3: CASSVGGIGNTIYF. Written as DNA, the CDR3 is TGTGCCAGCAGCGTGGGGGGGATCGGAAACACCATATATTTT. This chain connects TRBV9 to TRBJ1-3; tentative D call: TRBD1 (5 bases). This CDR3 has 14 amino acids. Germline lookup yields CDR1 SGDLS and CDR2 YYNGEE. With 2 bases removed from V and 4 bases from J, the gap between germline ends came to 10 bases.

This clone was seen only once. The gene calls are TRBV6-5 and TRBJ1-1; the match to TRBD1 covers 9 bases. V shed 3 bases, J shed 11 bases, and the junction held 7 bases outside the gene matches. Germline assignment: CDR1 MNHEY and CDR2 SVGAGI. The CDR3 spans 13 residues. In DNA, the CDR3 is TGTGCCAGCAGTTATCTCACAGGGGGCTTGGCTTTCTTT. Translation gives CASSYLTGGLAFF.

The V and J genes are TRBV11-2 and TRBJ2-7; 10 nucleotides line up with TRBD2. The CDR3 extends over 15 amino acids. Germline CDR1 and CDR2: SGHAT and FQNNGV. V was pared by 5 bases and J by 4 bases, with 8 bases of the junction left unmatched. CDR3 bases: TGTGCCAGCAGCATTAGCGGGGGGCCGCTTTACGAGCAGTACTTC. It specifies CASSISGGPLYEQYF.

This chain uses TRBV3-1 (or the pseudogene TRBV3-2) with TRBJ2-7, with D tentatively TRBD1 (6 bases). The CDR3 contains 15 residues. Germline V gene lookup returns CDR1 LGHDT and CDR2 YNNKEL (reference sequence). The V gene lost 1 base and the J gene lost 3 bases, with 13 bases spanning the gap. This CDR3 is CASSQGPGTHYEQYF. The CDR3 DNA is TGTGCCAGCAGCCAAGGCCCCGGGACACACTACGAGCAGTACTTC.

The CDR3 DNA sequence: TGTGCCAGCTCACCGGGACAGGGGGCGGAATATGGCTACACCTTC. Translating gives CASSPGQGAEYGYTF. The V call is TRBV18, the J call TRBJ1-2, with 12 bases matching TRBD1. Germline V gene data show CDR1 as KGHSH and CDR2 as LQKENI. V lost 3 bases to trimming and J lost 5 bases; unmatched junction nucleotides: 4. This CDR3 contains 15 residues.

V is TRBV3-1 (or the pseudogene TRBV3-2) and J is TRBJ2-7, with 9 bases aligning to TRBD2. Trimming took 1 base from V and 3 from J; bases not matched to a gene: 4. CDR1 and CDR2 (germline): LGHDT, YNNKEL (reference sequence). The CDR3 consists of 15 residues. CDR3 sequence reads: CASSQAAGGHYEQYF. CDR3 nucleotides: TGTGCCAGCAGCCAAGCAGCGGGGGGCCACTACGAGCAGTACTTC.

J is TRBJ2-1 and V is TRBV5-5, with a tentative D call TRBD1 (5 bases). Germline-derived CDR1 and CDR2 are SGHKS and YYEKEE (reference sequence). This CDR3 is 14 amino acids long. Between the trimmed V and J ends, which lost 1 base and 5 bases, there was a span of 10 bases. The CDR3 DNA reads TGTGCCAGCAGCTTGAGTGGGGCCGACAATGAGCAGTTCTTC. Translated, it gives CASSLSGADNEQFF.

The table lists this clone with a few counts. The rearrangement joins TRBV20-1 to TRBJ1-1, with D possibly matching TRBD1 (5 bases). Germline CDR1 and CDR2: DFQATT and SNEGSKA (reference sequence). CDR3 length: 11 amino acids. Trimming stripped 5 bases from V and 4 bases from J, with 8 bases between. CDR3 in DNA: TGCAGTGCTTCAAGGGGCACTGAAGCTTTCTTT. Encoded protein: CSASRGTEAFF.

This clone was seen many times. The CDR3: CASSNRRDRGADEQYF. In nucleotides, the CDR3 is TGTGCCAGCAGCAACCGCCGGGACAGGGGAGCTGACGAGCAGTACTTC. The chain recombines TRBV7-8 with TRBJ2-7, with TRBD1 identical over 10 bases. V was pared by 5 bases and J by 5 bases, with 12 bases of the junction left unmatched. The CDR3 contains 16 residues. Germline V gene lookup returns CDR1 SGHVS and CDR2 FQNEAQ.

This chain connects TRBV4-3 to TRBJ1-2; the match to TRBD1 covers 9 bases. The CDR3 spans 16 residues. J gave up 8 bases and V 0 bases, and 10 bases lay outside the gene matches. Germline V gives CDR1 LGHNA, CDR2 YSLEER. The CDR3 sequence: CASSQDLSQGARGYTF. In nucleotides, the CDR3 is TGCGCCAGCAGCCAAGATCTGTCACAGGGGGCACGGGGCTACACCTTC.

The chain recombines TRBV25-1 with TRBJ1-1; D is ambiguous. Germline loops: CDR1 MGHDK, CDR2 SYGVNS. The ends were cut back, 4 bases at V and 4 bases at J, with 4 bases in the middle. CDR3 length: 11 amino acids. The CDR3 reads CASSVITEAFF. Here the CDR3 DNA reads TGTGCCAGCAGTGTCATCACTGAAGCTTTCTTT.

CDR3 DNA: TGTGCCAGCAGTCCCTTGCAGCGGCAGCAGTTCTTC. This encodes CASSPLQRQQFF. The V gene is TRBV12-3 or TRBV12-4, the J gene TRBJ2-1; TRBD2 is a possible D gene (5 bases). The V and J ends lost 5 bases and 11 bases respectively, with 13 bases between them. The CDR3 length is 12 residues.

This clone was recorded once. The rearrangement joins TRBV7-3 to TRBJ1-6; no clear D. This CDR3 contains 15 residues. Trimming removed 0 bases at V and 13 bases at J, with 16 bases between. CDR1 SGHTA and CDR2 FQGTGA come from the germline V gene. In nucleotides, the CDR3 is TGTGCCAGCAGCTTAACGGGGTTGGGAGGTGATCCCCTCCACTTT. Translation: CASSLTGLGGDPLHF.